This T cell receptor (beta chain) is from a study of identifying expanded T cells in peripheral blood. Turning to this clone: Its antigen is as yet unknown.

Method: immunoSEQ multiplex PCR; TCRdb's copy keeps in-frame clones and lacks some. Of under 100,000 clones listed, 85% to 90% are singletons. Regarding the study as a whole: Variance in clone template counts between approximately two-week samples significantly increased with total template count across all healthy donors. About 1.3 clones differed between technical replicates, versus approximately 17 and 20 over time.

The length of the CDR3 is 16 residues. Looked up from germline, CDR1 is MNHEY and CDR2 is SMNVEV (reference sequence). Trimming took 6 bases from V and 6 from J, leaving 23 bases between them. Collection occurred without any documented infections or immune events in donors. The rearrangement joins TRBV27 to TRBJ1-2, with D perhaps matching TRBD1 (5 bases). This TCR was sampled from a person aged 18 to 70 in good health. Sequenced input: blood. The CDR3 region has the DNA TGTGCCAGCAGCTCAACCGGGGCCCGCCAGCACAATGGCTACACCTTC. It yields the protein CASSSTGARQHNGYTF.